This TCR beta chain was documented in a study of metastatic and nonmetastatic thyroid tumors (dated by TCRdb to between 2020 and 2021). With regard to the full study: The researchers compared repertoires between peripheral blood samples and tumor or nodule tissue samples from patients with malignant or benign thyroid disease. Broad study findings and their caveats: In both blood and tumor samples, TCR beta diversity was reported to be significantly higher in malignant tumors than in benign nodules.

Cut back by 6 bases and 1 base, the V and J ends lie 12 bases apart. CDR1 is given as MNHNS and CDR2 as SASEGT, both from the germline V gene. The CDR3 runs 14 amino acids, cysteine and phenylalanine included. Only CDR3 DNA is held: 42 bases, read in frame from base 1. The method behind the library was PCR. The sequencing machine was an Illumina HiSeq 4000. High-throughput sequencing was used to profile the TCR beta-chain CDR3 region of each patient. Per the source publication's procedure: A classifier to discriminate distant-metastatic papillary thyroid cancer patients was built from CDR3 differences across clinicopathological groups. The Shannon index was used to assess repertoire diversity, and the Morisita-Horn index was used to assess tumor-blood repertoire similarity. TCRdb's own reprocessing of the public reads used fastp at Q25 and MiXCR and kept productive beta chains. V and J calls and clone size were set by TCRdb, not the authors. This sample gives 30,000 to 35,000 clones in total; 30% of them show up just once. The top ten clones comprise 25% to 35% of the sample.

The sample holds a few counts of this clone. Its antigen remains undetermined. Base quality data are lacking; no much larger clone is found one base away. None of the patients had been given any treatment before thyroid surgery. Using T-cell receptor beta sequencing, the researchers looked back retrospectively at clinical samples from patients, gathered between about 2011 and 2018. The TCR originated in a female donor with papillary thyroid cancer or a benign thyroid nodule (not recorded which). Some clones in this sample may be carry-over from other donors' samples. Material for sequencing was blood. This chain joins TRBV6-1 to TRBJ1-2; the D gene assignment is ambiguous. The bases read TGTGCCAGCAGACCAACCGAGGGTAACTATGGCTACACCTTC. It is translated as CASRPTEGNYGYTF.